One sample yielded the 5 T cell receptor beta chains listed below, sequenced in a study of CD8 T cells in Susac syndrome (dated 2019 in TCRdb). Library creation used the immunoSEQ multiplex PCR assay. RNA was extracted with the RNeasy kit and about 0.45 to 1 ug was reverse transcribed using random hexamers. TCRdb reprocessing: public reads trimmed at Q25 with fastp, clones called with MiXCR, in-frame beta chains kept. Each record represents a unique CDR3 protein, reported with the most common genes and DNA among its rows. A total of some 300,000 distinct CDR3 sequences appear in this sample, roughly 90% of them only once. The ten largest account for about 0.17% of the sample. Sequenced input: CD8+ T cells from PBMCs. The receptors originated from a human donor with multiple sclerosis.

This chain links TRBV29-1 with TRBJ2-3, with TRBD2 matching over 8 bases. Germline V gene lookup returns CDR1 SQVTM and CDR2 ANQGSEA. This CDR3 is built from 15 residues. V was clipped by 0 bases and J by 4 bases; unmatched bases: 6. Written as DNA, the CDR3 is TGCAGCGTTGAAGATCCTAAAGCGGGGGCAGATACGCAGTATTTT. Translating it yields CSVEDPKAGADTQYF.

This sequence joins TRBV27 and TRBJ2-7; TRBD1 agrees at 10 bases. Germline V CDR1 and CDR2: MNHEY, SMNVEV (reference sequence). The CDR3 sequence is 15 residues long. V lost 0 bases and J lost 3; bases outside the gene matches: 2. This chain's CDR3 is CASSLSGQGLYEQYF. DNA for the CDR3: TGTGCCAGCAGTTTATCGGGACAGGGGCTCTACGAGCAGTACTTC.

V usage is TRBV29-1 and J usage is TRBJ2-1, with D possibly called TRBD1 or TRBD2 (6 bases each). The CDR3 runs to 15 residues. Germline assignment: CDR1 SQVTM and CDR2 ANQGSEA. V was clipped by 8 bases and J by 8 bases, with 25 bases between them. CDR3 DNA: TGCAGCTTCCCCCGGCCCGGGGGCAGTTACTATGAGCAGTTCTTC. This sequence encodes CSFPRPGGSYYEQFF.

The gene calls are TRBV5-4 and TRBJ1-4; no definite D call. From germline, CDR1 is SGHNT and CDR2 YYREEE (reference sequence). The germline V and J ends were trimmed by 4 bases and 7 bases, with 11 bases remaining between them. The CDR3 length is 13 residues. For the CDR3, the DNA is TGTGCCAGCAGCCCCTGGGGAGGTGAAAAACTGTTTTTT. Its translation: CASSPWGGEKLFF.

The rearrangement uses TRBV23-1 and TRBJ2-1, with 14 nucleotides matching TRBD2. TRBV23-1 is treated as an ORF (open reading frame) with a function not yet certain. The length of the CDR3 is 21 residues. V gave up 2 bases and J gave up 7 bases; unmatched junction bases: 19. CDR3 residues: CASSQQGGGTSGSYPLNEQFF. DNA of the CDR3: TGCGCCAGCAGTCAACAGGGGGGAGGGACTAGCGGGAGTTACCCATTGAATGAGCAGTTCTTC.